Listed here are 18 T cell receptor beta chains from one sample, sequenced in a study of technical replicates of blood from a handful of donors. Produced via immunoSEQ multiplex PCR; TCRdb's table is partial and in-frame only. The table has about 84,000 clones, 90% to 95% seen once. Sequencing input: T cells isolated from PBMCs. These TCRs come from a human donor in good health.

The chain is built from TRBV19 and TRBJ2-1; 10 bases agree with TRBD2. The CDR3 totals 15 residues. V was clipped by 2 bases and J by 5 bases; unmatched bases: 3. Germline V CDR1 and CDR2: LNHDA, SQIVND (reference sequence). The CDR3 here is CASSIYGLADNEQFF. In DNA, the CDR3 is TGTGCCAGTAGTATATATGGACTAGCGGACAATGAGCAGTTCTTC.

This clone was found once. The chain joins TRBV4-1 to TRBJ1-5; no definite D call. V gave up 8 bases and J gave up 0 bases, with 14 bases separating them. The CDR3 is 15 amino acids. Per germline, CDR1 MGHRA and CDR2 YSYEKL. The CDR3 sequence: CASRGQFYSNQPQHF. The CDR3 nucleotides are TGCGCCAGCCGCGGGCAGTTCTATAGCAATCAGCCCCAGCATTTT.

V and J are TRBV28 and TRBJ2-5; D is undetermined. TRBJ2-7 explains the end of the DNA better; the J call may be wrong. The CDR3 spans 12 residues. Germline-derived CDR1 and CDR2 are MDHEN and SYDVKM. CDR3 residues: CASSLSVAEQYF. CDR3 DNA: TGTGCCAGCAGTTTATCCGTCGCCGAGCAGTACTTC.

The chain uses TRBV6-1 and TRBJ2-7, with D possibly matching TRBD1 (6 bases). There are 13 residues in the CDR3. Per the germline V gene, CDR1 is MNHNS and CDR2 is SASEGT. V lost 6 bases and J lost 3, with 12 bases in between. The CDR3 loop is CASRPRTDYEQYF. The CDR3 DNA is TGTGCCAGCAGACCACGGACAGACTACGAGCAGTACTTC.

The genes are TRBV30 and TRBJ1-5; 8 bases line up with TRBD1. The V and J ends lost 3 bases and 5 bases, in that order; junction bases with no gene match: 12. The CDR3 sequence is 16 residues long. Germline CDR1 and CDR2: GTSNPN and SVGIG (reference sequence). CDR3 bases: TGTGCCTGGAGCGACCGGACAGGGAGTGCCCATCAGCCCCAGCATTTT. Protein: CAWSDRTGSAHQPQHF.

The V and J genes are TRBV28 and TRBJ2-1; 9 nucleotides match TRBD1. Germline loops: CDR1 MDHEN, CDR2 SYDVKM. V lost 5 bases, J lost 9 bases, and 11 bases stayed unmatched. CDR3 length: 15 amino acids. CDR3 sequence reads: CASSPNRGHNIEQFF. Written as DNA, the CDR3 is TGTGCCAGCAGTCCAAACAGGGGGCATAATATTGAGCAGTTCTTC.

The chain has TRBV5-1 and TRBJ2-5, with 7 bases lining up with TRBD2. CDR1 is SGHRS and CDR2 is YFSETQ in the germline V gene. There are 13 residues in the CDR3. Losses at the gene ends were 4 bases for V and 3 bases for J; bases not matched to a gene: 3. In DNA, the CDR3 is TGCGCCAGCAGCAAAGGGAGGGAAGAGACCCAGTACTTC. It codes for CASSKGREETQYF.

The chain joins TRBV9 to TRBJ2-1; 14 positions agree with TRBD2. Germline CDR1 SGDLS, CDR2 YYNGEE. V dropped 6 bases and J dropped 4; count of bases not matched to a gene: 9. The CDR3 length is 17 residues. The chain's CDR3 is CASTLGTSGGRYNEQFF. In DNA form, the CDR3 reads TGTGCCAGCACCTTAGGGACTAGCGGGGGTCGTTACAATGAGCAGTTCTTC.

The chain employs TRBV7-7 and TRBJ2-3; no firm D call. V was cut by 1 base and J by 1 base, with 12 bases left in between. The CDR3 sequence is 16 residues long. The germline V gene has CDR1 SSHAT and CDR2 FNYEAQ (reference sequence). CDR3 bases: TGTGCCAGCAGCTTAGGTCCTACCGGAGGCACAGATACGCAGTATTTT. Amino acid sequence: CASSLGPTGGTDTQYF.

The rearrangement uses TRBV2 and TRBJ1-3; 8 nucleotides match TRBD1. After removal of 1 base from V and 7 bases from J, the junction contained 6 bases not matched to a gene. The CDR3 length is 15 residues. The germline V gene encodes CDR1 SNHLY and CDR2 FYNNEI. The CDR3 here is CASSEDGWTGNTIYF. The CDR3 DNA follows: TGTGCCAGCAGTGAAGATGGTTGGACAGGGAACACCATATATTTT.

This rearrangement joins TRBV15 to TRBJ2-1; 12 nucleotides agree with TRBD1. Unmatched junction bases numbered 3, after V lost 1 base and J lost 5 bases. The CDR3 sequence is 16 residues long. The germline V gene has CDR1 LNHNV and CDR2 YYDKDF (reference sequence). CDR3 DNA: TGTGCCACCAGCAGAGGGGGACAGGGGGCACACAATGAGCAGTTCTTC. This codes for CATSRGGQGAHNEQFF.

In nucleotides, the CDR3 is TGTGCCAGCAGTTCTCGGGAGACAGATACGCAGTATTTT. This encodes CASSSRETDTQYF. The chain uses TRBV6-1 and TRBJ2-3; D may be TRBD2 (6 bases). The V gene's germline CDR1 is MNHNS and CDR2 SASEGT. The CDR3 covers 13 residues. V was shortened by 5 bases and J by 3 bases, with 9 bases between the two germline ends.

The chain is built from TRBV7-2 and TRBJ1-1; 8 nucleotides line up with TRBD1. Germline V lookup: CDR1 SGHTA, CDR2 FQGNSA. V lost 2 bases to trimming and J lost 5 bases; unmatched junction nucleotides: 1. The CDR3 has 13 residues. CDR3 nucleotides: TGTGCCAGCAGCTTAACAGGGGGGACTGAAGCTTTCTTT. Translation: CASSLTGGTEAFF.

The rearrangement joins TRBV28 to TRBJ1-3, with TRBD1 matching 7 bases. CDR1 and CDR2 from the germline V gene are MDHEN and SYDVKM. There are 19 residues in the CDR3. V gave up 2 bases and J gave up 0 bases; unmatched junction bases: 13. CDR3: CASSLILYRTGHSGNTIYF. CDR3 in DNA: TGTGCCAGCAGTTTAATTTTGTATAGGACAGGTCACTCTGGAAACACCATATATTTT.

V and J are TRBV25-1 and TRBJ2-5; D unresolved. Looked up from germline, CDR1 is MGHDK and CDR2 is SYGVNS. V dropped 7 bases and J dropped 2 bases, with 8 bases sitting between them. The CDR3 is made up of 12 amino acids. The CDR3 here is CASNTGQETQYF. In nucleotides, the CDR3 is TGTGCCAGCAATACGGGTCAAGAGACCCAGTACTTC.

J is TRBJ2-3 and V is TRBV6-1; 8 bases are shared with TRBD1. CDR1 and CDR2 (germline): MNHNS, SASEGT. V gave up 6 bases and J gave up 4 bases; unmatched junction bases: 3. CDR3 length: 13 amino acids. CDR3 nucleotides: TGTGCCAGCAGCCGACAGGGGTCAGATACGCAGTATTTT. It encodes CASSRQGSDTQYF.

This chain links TRBV4-1 with TRBJ1-4; the D gene is possibly TRBD1 (5 bases). This CDR3 has 15 amino acids. Germline lookup yields CDR1 MGHRA and CDR2 YSYEKL. V lost 6 bases to trimming and J lost 8 bases, with 19 bases between them. The CDR3 loop is CASSSTGFVIEKLFF. The CDR3 DNA is TGCGCCAGCAGTTCTACAGGTTTTGTGATAGAAAAACTGTTTTTT.

V usage is TRBV6-5 and J usage is TRBJ1-1; 8 bases fit TRBD1. Germline lookup yields CDR1 MNHEY and CDR2 SVGAGI. This CDR3 contains 15 residues. The junction had 10 bases not matched to a gene; V was cut back by 6 bases and J by 4 bases. CDR3: CASSLQGAQTTEAFF. CDR3 nucleotides: TGTGCCAGCAGCCTCCAGGGGGCTCAAACCACTGAAGCTTTCTTT.